This entry concerns a single TCR beta chain. Its antigen target is currently unknown. No base qualities exist here, and no much larger clone lies one base off it. From cysteine to phenylalanine, the CDR3 is 17 amino acids long. Only the CDR3 region is kept as DNA, spanning 51 bases read in frame from base 1. Per the germline V gene, SGHNT is the CDR1 and YENEEA is the CDR2. Here V drops 3 bases and J drops 4 bases, and the junction holds 4 bases not matched to any gene. The trial excluded patients who had a history of autoimmune disease or who were on systemic immunosuppression. In every dose cohort, peripheral blood was drawn for TCR sequencing at baseline, cycle 4 day 1, and cycle 7 day 1. The samples were taken from a phase I, first-in-human, multicenter, open-label dose-escalation trial of ivuxolimab. Adults with locally advanced or metastatic melanoma, renal cell, hepatocellular, or head and neck squamous cell carcinoma were enrolled in the trial. Before TCR sequencing, CD4+ T cells and CD8+ T cells were sorted from peripheral blood as separate populations.

The sample originates from a study of OX40 agonist ivuxolimab in advanced cancers. Study-wide context: Ivuxolimab was a fully human IgG2 agonistic monoclonal antibody targeting the costimulatory receptor OX40 (CD134). Intravenous ivuxolimab was administered to patients every 2 weeks at six dose levels: 0.01, 0.1, 0.3, 1.5, 3 and 10 mg/kg. Of the approximately 50 dose-escalation patients, hepatocellular carcinoma was present in around 19, melanoma in roughly 15, renal cell carcinoma in 9 and head and neck cancer in 9. In the dose-escalation cohort, 65% to 90% of patients were male, and the mean age was approximately 60 years, with a range of roughly 23 to 85. Patients were allowed to have had prior anti-PD-1, anti-PD-L1 or anti-CTLA-4 therapy, and roughly two fifths of the dose-escalation patients had been treated with checkpoint inhibitors. Partial responses occurred in three dose-escalation patients: two with cutaneous melanoma and one with hepatocellular carcinoma. The purpose of peripheral TCRbeta sequencing was to test whether ivuxolimab changed TCR sequence diversity and led to clonal T-cell expansion. The paper describes the monotherapy dose-escalation part (N ≈ 52 patients) of the phase I trial of ivuxolimab.

Overall study results and their limits: At doses from 0.1 to 3.0 mg/kg, clonal expansion was seen in both CD4+ and CD8+ blood T cells between baseline and week 6. Low levels of normalized T-cell clonal expansion were also seen in some patients who did not respond. The antigen specificity of the peripheral T cells that underwent clonal expansion was not determined. In partial responders in the 0.1-3.0 mg/kg groups, normalized peripheral clonal expansion was found to be among the lowest, especially among CD8+ T cells. After ivuxolimab, CD8+ T cells had more expanded clones than CD4+ T cells on average.

To sequence the TCRbeta CDR3 region, genomic DNA was isolated from the sorted cells. The immunoSEQ Assay was used to sequence the TCRbeta CDR3 regions. The source is immuneACCESS, and TCRdb retained only in-frame sequences with V and J called. Part of the clones is not carried over; for the studies checked, unresolved V genes explain less than half of this, and the remainder is unexplained. The sample table records over 80,000 clones; about 90% of these occur just once. The leading ten clones occupy around 0.43% of the sample. The TCR was taken from an adult with an advanced solid tumor such as melanoma, head and neck, liver or kidney cancer. Here the chain combines TRBV11-3 and TRBJ2-2; TRBD2 aligns with 14 central bases. The specimen was CD4+ or CD8+ T cells sorted from blood, collected in a trial of the OX40 agonist ivuxolimab. The CDR3 corresponds to CASSFGLAGGITGELFF. At the DNA level, the sequence is TGTGCCAGCAGCTTCGGACTAGCGGGAGGAATCACCGGGGAGCTGTTTTTT.